The clone carrying this TCR beta chain was seen a single time. Antigen unknown. The data belong to a study of CD8+ T cells in alopecia areata. Researchers picked out CD4+ and CD8+ T cells from PBMCs by sorting. The germline CDR1 and CDR2 sequences are LNHNV and YYDKDF (reference sequence). V was cut by 4 bases and J by 8 bases, with 11 bases left in between. This CDR3 has 13 residues. General study results and limits: Mice showed TCR sharing more clearly than patients did, possibly owing to HLA.

Extraction of RNA preceded its reverse transcription into cDNA, which served as the sequencing template. Using immunoSEQ multiplex PCR, the repertoire was profiled, and TCRdb retains in-frame clones only, with some absent. The sample gives around 150,000 clones, approximately 65% of which show up once; roughly a third is in the top ten. This receptor was taken from a human donor in good health. The sequenced sample consisted of CD8+ T cells sorted from blood. This chain links TRBV15 with TRBJ1-4; no clear D. CDR3 sequence: CATSTADEEKLFF. CDR3 nucleotides: TGTGCCACCAGCACGGCCGATGAGGAAAAACTGTTTTTT. Together with reference TRBV15 and TRBJ1-4, the CDR3 gives the full variable domain: DAMVIQNPRYQVTQFGKPVTLSCSQTLNHNVMYWYQQKSSQAPKLLFHYYDKDFNNEADTPDNFQSRRPNTSFCFLDIRSPGLGDTAMYLCATSTADEEKLFFGSGTQLSVL.